By sample share, the clone carrying this T cell receptor (beta chain) is medium-sized. Antigen specificity is unknown. At one end the junction does not follow the germline gene, possibly because of a read error. The study profiled TCR beta VDJ and CDR3 using genomic DNA as template. One entry per CDR3 protein, called by TCRdb with MiXCR from the reads. The sample consists of approximately 130,000 distinct CDR3 sequences, roughly 40% of them appearing once. The entry originates in a study of CD8+CD57+ T cells in acquired aplastic anemia. Background on the study: An average of 3.2 ug of DNA was obtained from sorted CD4+ and CD8+ cells. Study-level findings and limits: Approximately 27 CD8+ CDR3 sequences occurred in both the patients and the controls.

The germline CDR1 and CDR2 sequences are SNHLY and FYNNEI. This CDR3 has 10 residues. The chain employs TRBV2 and TRBJ2-1, with D possibly being TRBD1 (6 bases). This receptor was obtained from a human donor in good health, serving as a control. Sequencing input: sorted CD4+, CD8+, or CD8+CD57+ T cells (not recorded which) from PBMCs. The CDR3: CASRGNRVAF. CDR3 bases: TGTGCCAGCAGAGGGAACAGGGTAGCATTC.